This T cell receptor beta chain came from a study of cytomegalovirus exposure and HLA in healthy donors. Overall study results and limits: Researchers reported that a few CMV-associated chains were confirmed in vitro as CMV antigen-specific. 16,951 TCR beta sequences were associated with HLA alleles at 0.05 false discovery rate in a later analysis. Earlier results showed most TCR beta V segments being productive about 87% or about 30% of the time. Some V segments could not be told apart, so they were left out, TRBV6-2 and TRBV6-3 among them.

This clone showed up just a few times. Its target is unknown. The CDR3 has 15 amino acids. Germline V gene sequence: CDR1 SGDLS, CDR2 YYNGEE. The J segment lost 0 bases and the V segment lost 4 bases, leaving 5 bases of the junction unmatched. This PCR relied on a set of 60 Vbeta primers and 13 Jbeta primers. Using immunoSEQ multiplex PCR, the repertoire was profiled, and TCRdb retains in-frame clones only, with some absent. The repertoire holds roughly 100,000 clones, around 80% seen once, with 3% to 4.5% in the top ten. The genes are TRBV9 and TRBJ2-3, with 7 bases matching TRBD1. The TCR comes from a man between 60 and 75 years old in good health and CMV-seronegative. Sample: PBMCs. The CDR3 region is CASSPGGTSTDTQYF. For the CDR3, the DNA is TGTGCCAGCAGCCCAGGGGGAACTAGCACAGATACGCAGTATTTT. The whole variable domain, remainder taken from reference TRBV9 and TRBJ2-3, is DSGVTQTPKHLITATGQRVTLRCSPRSGDLSVYWYQQSLDQGLQFLIQYYNGEERAKGNILERFSAQQFPDLHSELNLSSLELGDSALYFCASSPGGTSTDTQYFGPGTRLTVL.